The 4 T cell receptor beta chains below all came from one sample that was sequenced in a study of T cell changes during pregnancy in multiple sclerosis. This table comes from immunoSEQ multiplex PCR, and its TCRdb copy is limited to in-frame clones, with some not included. The repertoire holds 90,000 to 120,000 clones, about nine tenths seen once, with around 0.8% in the top ten. Sequencing was performed on peripheral blood, taken in the third trimester of pregnancy. The receptors stem from a female donor in good health, enrolled as a control in a pregnancy study.

This clone was detected a few times. The V call is TRBV25-1, the J call TRBJ1-5, with D maybe TRBD1 (6 bases). In germline, CDR1 is MGHDK, CDR2 SYGVNS. The CDR3 consists of 15 residues. Trimming left V 1 base short and J 7 bases short, with 14 bases between. This CDR3 reads CASSESRAGDQPQHF. For the CDR3, the DNA is TGTGCCAGCAGTGAATCAAGGGCAGGGGACCAGCCCCAGCATTTT.

This chain joins TRBV30 and TRBJ1-3, with D tentatively TRBD1 (5 bases). Deletions cut 8 bases from V and 4 bases from J, with 15 bases between. The CDR3 extends over 13 amino acids. CDR1 and CDR2 from the germline V gene are GTSNPN and SVGIG (reference sequence). The DNA of the CDR3 is TGTGCCCGCTCGACAGTATCCGGAAACACCATATATTTT. Translating gives CARSTVSGNTIYF.

This chain uses TRBV11-3 with TRBJ2-7; 13 bases map to TRBD2. This CDR3 contains 16 residues. The germline CDR1 and CDR2 sequences are SGHNT and YENEEA. Losses at the gene ends were 5 bases for V and 0 bases for J; bases not matched to a gene: 4. The CDR3 DNA reads as TGTGCCAGCAGCCCCGGGACTAGCGGGATCTCCTACGAGCAGTACTTC. Its protein is CASSPGTSGISYEQYF. The full variable domain, its missing parts supplied by reference TRBV11-3 and TRBJ2-7, is EAGVVQSPRYKIIEKKQPVAFWCNPISGHNTLYWYLQNLGQGPELLIRYENEEAVDDSQLPKDRFSAERLKGVDSTLKIQPAELGDSAVYLCASSPGTSGISYEQYFGPGTRLTVT.

This clone was seen once. The chain links TRBV7-2 to TRBJ2-1; 10 nucleotides match TRBD1. The ends lost 5 bases at V and 5 bases at J; junction bases unmatched: 6. This CDR3 spans 15 amino acids. The V gene's germline CDR1 is SGHTA and CDR2 FQGNSA. The CDR3 protein is CASSPGQGQHNEQFF. CDR3 nucleotide sequence: TGTGCCAGCAGCCCGGGACAGGGGCAGCACAATGAGCAGTTCTTC.